This entry features one T cell receptor beta chain sequence. As yet, its antigen is unknown. Samples were assayed with immunoSEQ v3.0 at survey level. Some clones are missing from TCRdb's copy, which holds only in-frame ones; the method was immunoSEQ multiplex PCR. The table has approximately 45,000 clones, approximately 86% seen once. The sample is drawn from a study of long-term antiretroviral therapy in people with HIV. Study-level background: A decade or so separates the oldest specimens from the later 2015 immediate-ART recommendation. General observations from the study: ART adherence, viral resistance and therapy changes went unrecorded. Clonotypes expanded prior to ART showed repertoire dominance at all sampled time points.

CDR3 length: 10 amino acids. V lost 7 bases to trimming and J lost 5 bases, with 7 bases between them. Germline CDR1 and CDR2: GTSNPN and SVGIG (reference sequence). This clonotype was sampled from a woman aged 45-59 years with HIV. This chain joins TRBV30 and TRBJ2-3, with D possibly being TRBD1 or TRBD2 (5 bases each). The source material was unsorted PBMCs, sampled 0.1 years before starting antiretroviral therapy. The CDR3 loop is CALGVDTQYF. CDR3 DNA: TGTGCCTTGGGGGTAGATACGCAGTATTTT.